The TCR beta chain described here comes from a study of shared clonotypes between healthy human individuals. Study details: Each donor's CD4 naive and CD4 memory cells filled three plates apiece, CD8 naive two, and CD8 memory one.

Naive-designated CD8 cells lacked CD45RO, were positively enriched for CCR7, and omitted terminally differentiated effector memory CD45RA+ cells. The CDR3 runs to 11 residues. V lost 5 bases and J lost 4, with 6 bases in between. Germline-derived CDR1 and CDR2 are MDHEN and SYDVKM. Each replicate PCR on the sorted subsets used 200 to 250 ng DNA (about 30,000 T cell genomes). Data came from immunoSEQ multiplex PCR; TCRdb stores just in-frame clones and leaves some out. This table has approximately 2,000,000 clones, just under 95% appearing once. The TCR sequence derives from a man in his late teens or twenties in good health. Some clones in this sample may be carry-over from other donors' samples. Specimen: naive CD8+ T cells from PBMCs. The genes are TRBV28 and TRBJ2-7; D is perhaps TRBD2 (5 bases). The CDR3 sequence: CASSGEYEQYF. Written as DNA, the CDR3 is TGTGCCAGCAGTGGGGAGTACGAGCAGTACTTC. The full variable domain, in which reference TRBV28 and TRBJ2-7 provide the parts outside the CDR3, is DVKVTQSSRYLVKRTGEKVFLECVQDMDHENMFWYRQDPGLGLRLIYFSYDVKMKEKGDIPEGYSVSREKKERFSLILESASTNQTSMYLCASSGEYEQYFGPGTRLTVT.